The sample holds a few counts of the clone carrying this T cell receptor beta chain. Antigen specificity is unknown. By flow cytometry, patients selected for sequencing had shown an expansion of CD8+CD57+ cells. A severe acquired aplastic anemia diagnosis applied to all patients. No patient had been given any therapy when blood was sampled. The TCR beta profiling, which covered VDJ combination and CDR3 sequence, was carried out using genomic DNA as the template. TCRdb independently ran MiXCR on the reads; one entry per CDR3 protein. The repertoire includes 95,000 to 150,000 distinct CDR3 sequences, 58% of them detected once, and around 29% sits in the top ten. The V gene's germline CDR1 is SQVTM and CDR2 ANQGSEA. V dropped 5 bases and J dropped 12; count of bases not matched to a gene: 6. The CDR3 is made up of 12 amino acids. These data belong to a study of CD8+CD57+ T cells in acquired aplastic anemia. Study at large: CD4+ and CD8+ cells, once sorted, gave DNA averaging roughly 3 ug. Whole-study findings and limits: Between patients and controls, about 31 CD8+ CDR3 sequences were found in common.

The chain joins TRBV29-1 to TRBJ2-1; TRBD2 aligns across 11 bases. What was sequenced was sorted CD4+, CD8+, or CD8+CD57+ T cells (not recorded which) from PBMCs. This receptor was obtained from a human donor with aplastic anemia. The CDR3 sequence is CSVRTSGSVQFF. CDR3 coding DNA: TGCAGCGTTCGCACTAGCGGGAGTGTGCAGTTCTTC.